This TCR beta chain was sequenced in a study of long-term antiretroviral therapy in people with HIV (dated by TCRdb to between 2022 and 2023). The study in broad terms: The earliest samples were collected about a decade before the 2015 WHO recommendation for immediate ART, when ART was typically delayed until CD4 counts fell. Whether ART initiation and durable HIV suppression were associated with changes in peripheral blood TRB repertoire composition and diversity was tested in a retrospective serial study. No cross-contamination during QIAcube processing turned up in test extractions that ran a monoclonal T-cell line alongside around 32 polyclonal samples. A total of roughly 200 cryopreserved PBMC samples were contributed to the cohort by 30 adults with confirmed HIV infection, with samples collected serially over a mean of roughly six years (range 1-12). About 35% of the 30 participants with HIV were female.

The immunoSEQ hsTCRB v3.0 assay was used at survey level resolution to sequence the TRB variable region. The targeted TRB sequencing depth was roughly 35,000-50,000 T-cell genomes per sample. An Illumina MiSeq with a v3 150-cycle kit was used to sequence the pooled TRB libraries. From the authors' description of their analysis: Repertoire analysis was performed in R inside a reproducible Nextflow workflow that covered QC, data transformation and analysis. LymphoSeq2, an R package for exploring AIRR-Seq data, was used to implement custom analyses. A handful of samples that produced fewer than 5000 total TRB sequences were removed, so fewer than 200 HIV repertoires were analyzed. Of the roughly 190 retained HIV repertoires, about 61 were collected before and about 130 after ART initiation. Each repertoire was downsampled to 5000 TRB nucleotide sequences, and summary statistics were averaged across 100 downsampling iterations. TRB sequences were retained for analysis only if CDR3 regions of at least seven amino acids were present. Diversity was measured with a Shannon entropy-derived clonality score and the Gini coefficient. In repertoire networks, the top 5000 CDR3 amino acid sequences were linked whenever an edit distance of one separated two sequences. Antigen specificity groups and MHC restriction were predicted for TRB CDR3 amino acid sequences with GLIPH2. To flag known CMV, EBV, HIV or tissue antigen associations, CDR3 amino acid sequences were matched against VDJdb and McPAS-TCR. Pre-ART, post-ART and control groups were compared with Wilcoxon signed-rank tests and Holm-Bonferroni correction. The table comes from immuneACCESS by way of TCRdb, which keeps in-frame sequences with V and J called. Part of the clones is missing from these tables; in studies checked, under half for an unresolved V gene and the rest for unknown reasons. V and J calls plus clone size are reproduced from that table; the DNA served to infer D and trimming. This sample holds about 15,000 clones; 70% to 85% were observed only once. Of the sample, around 15% falls within the top ten clones.

The germline V gene sets CDR1 to MDHEN and CDR2 to SYDVKM. From the cysteine through the phenylalanine, the CDR3 covers 14 amino acids. The CDR3 DNA has 42 bases and is translated from base 1. The V end loses 1 base and the J end loses 3 bases, and a stretch of 10 bases separates them. What the study reported, not specific to this receptor: Compared with controls, HIV repertoires had narrower CDR3 length ranges, and the network structure pointed to an antigen-experienced repertoire that shifted only slightly toward naive after ART. Expanded TRB clones identified before ART initiation dominated the repertoire across all time points, though the dominance fluctuated and decreased in many PLHIV after ART. Starting ART was linked to a significant rise in TRB diversity, yet even with long-term ART the diversity remained significantly lower than in transplant donor controls. No data were available on ART adherence, viral resistance or therapy changes, limiting inferences about post-ART repertoire changes. Because cell numbers in pre-ART samples were limited, unsorted PBMC were profiled instead of sorted CD4+ and CD8+ T cells. The samples span the years 2004 to 2017, and the ART regimens used at that time may not be as effective as current regimens. Owing to limited PBMC availability, only the TCR beta chain was sequenced, without alpha chain pairing.

To be included, a participant needed at least one PBMC sample from before ART initiation plus at least two post-ART samples. All participants with HIV were treated in the United States of America. Cryopreserved samples of about 0.9-11 million PBMC were thawed and washed before DNA extraction. At the time of the earliest PBMC sample, participants with HIV were aged between about 20 and 54 years. Each participant contributed PBMC samples from 1-4 timepoints before ART initiation and 2-8 timepoints after ART initiation, with a median of 7 samples. Serial HIV viral load, CD4+ T-cell count, ART history and demographic data were obtained for every participant. Genomic DNA was extracted from unsorted PBMC with a Qiagen kit on a QIAcube, processed in batches of 12 samples. With respect to this clone: What this receptor recognizes is not known. No clone much larger than this one lies a single base away; base qualities are absent.

The chain employs TRBV28 and TRBJ2-7, with an unclear D gene assignment. The starting material was unsorted PBMCs, obtained 1.5 years before starting antiretroviral therapy. This sequence originates from a woman in her forties or fifties with HIV. The CDR3 in this case is CASSLFGGNYEQYF. In nucleotides, the sequence is TGTGCCAGCAGTTTATTTGGTGGAAACTACGAGCAGTACTTC.